One sample yielded the 26 T cell receptor beta chains listed below, sequenced in a study of T cells in Graves' hyperthyroidism and ophthalmopathy. Amplification of TCR beta CDR3 regions was performed using RNA transcripts as template. Carried out on the TCR CDR3, a first-round RT-PCR used the HTBI primer set. MiXCR was run by TCRdb on the multiplex PCR reads, yielding one entry per CDR3 protein. The sample has about 260,000 distinct CDR3 sequences; roughly 20% are singletons. The sample consisted of blood. These receptors were taken from a man aged 30 to 39 with Graves' ophthalmopathy.

For this clonotype: Germline and junction disagree at one end, which may indicate a read error. The rearrangement uses TRBV28 and TRBJ2-1; 10 bases align to TRBD2. The germline CDR1 and CDR2 sequences are MDHEN and SYDVKM. This CDR3 has 14 residues. The CDR3 is CASSFSGRMNERFF. Here the CDR3 DNA reads TGTGCCAGCAGTTTTAGCGGGAGGATGAATGAGCGGTTCTTC.

In this sample, this clonotype turned up once. The chain has TRBV20-1 and TRBJ1-5; D remains ambiguous. V shed 0 bases and J shed 6 bases, with 12 bases lying between them. CDR3 length: 14 amino acids. The germline V gene encodes CDR1 DFQATT and CDR2 SNEGSKA (reference sequence). CDR3 loop: CSARDAGRGQPQHF. The CDR3 coding sequence is TGCAGTGCTAGAGATGCAGGAAGAGGTCAGCCCCAGCATTTT.

This chain uses TRBV29-1 with TRBJ1-2; D is perhaps TRBD1 (5 bases). CDR1 is SQVTM and CDR2 is ANQGSEA in the germline V gene. This CDR3 contains 13 residues. Deletions cut 3 bases from V and 2 bases from J, with 10 bases between. CDR3 sequence reads: CSVEPKGNYGYTF. The CDR3 coding sequence is TGCAGCGTTGAGCCCAAGGGGAACTATGGCTACACCTTC.

This clonotype appeared many times. CDR3 nucleotides: TGTGCCAGCAGACCAGGGAGTGGAATTACTGAAGCTTTCTTT. Translation: CASRPGSGITEAFF. The chain has TRBV12-3 or TRBV12-4 and TRBJ1-1; tentatively, D is TRBD1 (5 bases). The ends were cut back, 6 bases at V and 5 bases at J, with 16 bases in the middle. This CDR3 has 14 amino acids.

In its sample, this clonotype was seen many times. CDR3 region: CASSLGQTNYGYTF. The CDR3 coding sequence is TGTGCCAGCAGCTTAGGCCAGACTAACTATGGCTACACCTTC. This sequence joins TRBV11-3 and TRBJ1-2, with D unresolved. CDR3 length: 14 amino acids. Trimming stripped 1 base from V and 0 bases from J, with 6 bases between. Germline CDR1 SGHNT, CDR2 YENEEA.

This clonotype was picked up a small number of times. This chain connects TRBV6-1 to TRBJ2-1, with 14 positions matching TRBD2. V lost 6 bases, J lost 2 bases, and 9 bases stayed unmatched. Germline V gives CDR1 MNHNS, CDR2 SASEGT. The CDR3 loop spans 18 amino acids. CDR3 sequence: CASRLTSGRAGAYNEQFF. CDR3 coding DNA: TGTGCCAGCAGACTGACTAGCGGGAGGGCCGGGGCCTACAATGAGCAGTTCTTC.

There are many counts of this clonotype. The chain combines TRBV18 with TRBJ2-1; the D gene is possibly TRBD1 (5 bases). V was shortened by 3 bases and J by 0 bases, with 9 bases between the two germline ends. CDR3 size: 15 residues. Germline CDR1 reads KGHSH; CDR2 reads LQKENI. CDR3 loop: CASSPARASYNEQFF. The CDR3 nucleotides are TGTGCCAGCTCACCGGCCAGGGCCTCCTACAATGAGCAGTTCTTC.

The rearrangement joins TRBV2 to TRBJ1-5, with 7 positions matching TRBD1. This CDR3 region has 14 residues. V shed 8 bases and J 1 base; nucleotides not matched to a gene: 5. Germline CDR1 SNHLY, CDR2 FYNNEI. The DNA for the CDR3 is TGTGCCAGCCGGACAGGCCCGAGCAATCAGCCCCAGCATTTT. Translation gives CASRTGPSNQPQHF.

This clonotype was seen a handful of times. This chain joins TRBV28 and TRBJ2-7; 8 nucleotides match TRBD2. CDR1 MDHEN and CDR2 SYDVKM come from the germline V gene. This CDR3 has 14 amino acids. J was trimmed by 4 bases and V by 4 bases; bases with no gene match: 6. The DNA for the CDR3 is TGTGCCAGCAGTTCGAGCGGGAGAATTTACGAGCAGTACTTC. This translates into CASSSSGRIYEQYF. Combining the CDR3 with reference TRBV28 and TRBJ2-7 gives the whole variable domain DVKVTQSSRYLVKRTGEKVFLECVQDMDHENMFWYRQDPGLGLRLIYFSYDVKMKEKGDIPEGYSVSREKKERFSLILESASTNQTSMYLCASSSSGRIYEQYFGPGTRLTVT.

This chain connects TRBV6-1 to TRBJ2-1; 12 bases line up with TRBD2. J was trimmed by 7 bases and V by 7 bases; bases with no gene match: 5. Per the germline V gene, CDR1 is MNHNS and CDR2 is SASEGT. The CDR3 is 14 amino acids. The chain's CDR3 is CASMASGRGNEQFF. DNA for the CDR3: TGTGCCAGCATGGCTAGCGGGAGGGGGAATGAGCAGTTCTTC.

On this clonotype itself: This may come from a read error, since a much larger clone is one base off. The chain recombines TRBV5-1 with TRBJ2-3; D tentatively reads TRBD1 or TRBD2 (5 bases each). CDR1 and CDR2 (germline): SGHRS, YFSETQ. This CDR3 has 16 amino acids. V lost 7 bases and J 0 bases, leaving 18 bases between the germline ends. The CDR3 sequence is CASGIGDRSSTDTQYF. The CDR3 DNA sequence: TGCGCCAGCGGCATTGGGGACCGCTCTAGCACAGATACGCAGTATTTT.

The sample holds many counts of this clonotype. The gene calls are TRBV6-1 and TRBJ2-7; 7 bases map to TRBD1. J lost 5 bases, V lost 6 bases, and 1 base had no gene match. The CDR3 has 11 residues. Germline-derived CDR1 and CDR2 are MNHNS and SASEGT. In DNA form, the CDR3 reads TGTGCCAGCAGAACAGGGGACGAGCAGTACTTC. It codes for CASRTGDEQYF.

V gene TRBV20-1 combines with J gene TRBJ2-2, with D unresolved. The germline V and J ends were trimmed by 6 bases and 0 bases, with 8 bases remaining between them. CDR3 length: 13 residues. CDR1 DFQATT and CDR2 SNEGSKA come from the germline V gene (reference sequence). The CDR3 coding sequence is TGCAGTGCCCGCTTCCCGAACACCGGGGAGCTGTTTTTT. It specifies CSARFPNTGELFF.

In this sample, this clonotype turned up a few times. The rearrangement links TRBV10-2 to TRBJ2-3, with 7 bases identical to TRBD1. Germline V CDR1 and CDR2: WSHSY, SAAADI. This CDR3 is built from 18 residues. V lost 7 bases to trimming and J lost 0 bases; unmatched junction nucleotides: 16. In DNA, the CDR3 is TGCGCCAGCATACAAGGGGGCCTAGCCAGCCGGAGCACAGATACGCAGTATTTT. It encodes CASIQGGLASRSTDTQYF.

This clonotype was seen at least ten times. The chain links TRBV9 to TRBJ2-1, with a tentative D call TRBD2 (6 bases). V was trimmed by 0 bases and J by 9 bases, leaving 13 bases between them. CDR1 is SGDLS and CDR2 is YYNGEE in the germline V gene. The CDR3 contains 14 residues. Written as DNA, the CDR3 is TGTGCCAGCAGCGTAGAACCCGGGGGTATTGAGCAGTTCTTC. Amino acids: CASSVEPGGIEQFF.

This clonotype was seen ten or more times. J is TRBJ2-5 and V is TRBV3-1, with D possibly being TRBD1 or TRBD2 (6 bases each). The V and J ends lost 4 bases and 5 bases respectively, with 17 bases between them. This CDR3 has 15 amino acids. The V gene's germline CDR1 is LGHDT and CDR2 YNNKEL (reference sequence). In nucleotides, the CDR3 is TGTGCCAGCAGCCTCTCCTGGGGGGCGTCGGAGACCCAGTACTTC. Translated: CASSLSWGASETQYF.

This clonotype was counted ten times or more. The rearrangement links TRBV2 to TRBJ2-7; 11 nucleotides line up with TRBD2. After removal of 7 bases from V and 4 bases from J, the junction contained 6 bases not matched to a gene. The CDR3 length is 14 residues. Germline V gene lookup returns CDR1 SNHLY and CDR2 FYNNEI. CDR3 in amino acids: CASIGTSGPYEQYF. The CDR3 coding sequence is TGTGCCAGCATCGGGACTAGCGGACCATACGAGCAGTACTTC.

Ten or more counts support this clonotype. CDR3 residues: CASRGTSGPRTYEQYF. For the CDR3, the DNA is TGTGCCAGCAGAGGGACTAGCGGGCCTCGGACCTACGAGCAGTACTTC. The chain links TRBV2 to TRBJ2-7, with 12 bases that match TRBD2. The CDR3 spans 16 residues. The V segment lost 6 bases and the J segment 2 bases; nucleotides outside the gene matches: 8. Germline CDR1 reads SNHLY; CDR2 reads FYNNEI.

This clonotype was counted many times. The chain couples TRBV28 to TRBJ2-1, with D possibly TRBD2 on 5 matching bases. V was pared by 3 bases and J by 5 bases, with 8 bases between. Looked up from germline, CDR1 is MDHEN and CDR2 is SYDVKM. CDR3 length equals 13 residues. The CDR3 DNA follows: TGTGCCAGCAGTTTTGGGAGTGACAATGAGCAGTTCTTC. Amino acids: CASSFGSDNEQFF.

This clonotype was seen a handful of times. The chain is built from TRBV3-1 and TRBJ2-6; D unresolved. Germline CDR1 reads LGHDT; CDR2 reads YNNKEL (reference sequence). The CDR3 sequence is 14 residues long. Trimming pared 6 bases from V and 0 bases from J, leaving 6 bases between. The CDR3: CASRLSSGANVLTF. DNA for the CDR3: TGTGCCAGCAGGCTGAGCTCTGGGGCCAACGTCCTGACTTTC.

The chain couples TRBV6-1 to TRBJ2-4; 10 bases agree with TRBD2. The CDR3 contains 14 residues. The V and J ends lost 3 bases and 4 bases, in that order; junction bases with no gene match: 0. From germline, CDR1 is MNHNS and CDR2 SASEGT. CDR3 region: CASSDSGGKNIQYF. Written as DNA, the CDR3 is TGTGCCAGCAGTGATAGCGGGGGGAAAAACATTCAGTACTTC.

In this sample, this clonotype turned up a few times. The rearrangement uses TRBV11-3 and TRBJ2-1, with D unclear. Germline assignment: CDR1 SGHNT and CDR2 YENEEA. V was shortened by 2 bases and J by 8 bases, with 10 bases between the two germline ends. The length of the CDR3 is 13 residues. The CDR3 is CASSLIHADEQFF. DNA for the CDR3: TGTGCCAGCAGCTTAATTCATGCCGATGAGCAGTTCTTC. Looking up the rest from reference TRBV11-3 and TRBJ2-1 gives the full variable domain: EAGVVQSPRYKIIEKKQPVAFWCNPISGHNTLYWYLQNLGQGPELLIRYENEEAVDDSQLPKDRFSAERLKGVDSTLKIQPAELGDSAVYLCASSLIHADEQFFGPGTRLTVL.

A remark on this clonotype: At one boundary the junction diverges from the germline segment, which might be a read error. V gene TRBV5-1 combines with J gene TRBJ1-2; D remains ambiguous. The V gene's germline CDR1 is SGHRS and CDR2 YFSETQ. The CDR3 totals 16 residues. CDR3: CASSPTHTGVNYGYTF. The DNA of the CDR3 is TGTGCCAGCAGCCCTACCCATACTGGTGTGAACTATGGCTACACCTTC.

The genes are TRBV11-3 and TRBJ2-3; 7 bases fit TRBD2. CDR3 size: 13 residues. Germline lookup yields CDR1 SGHNT and CDR2 YENEEA. V trimming: 1 base; J trimming: 14 bases; junction bases outside the gene matches: 9. The DNA of the CDR3 is TGTGCCAGCAGCTTAGCGAAGGGAGGGCCTCGGTATTTT. It is translated as CASSLAKGGPRYF. The entire variable domain, with the rest obtained from reference TRBV11-3 and TRBJ2-3, is as follows: EAGVVQSPRYKIIEKKQPVAFWCNPISGHNTLYWYLQNLGQGPELLIRYENEEAVDDSQLPKDRFSAERLKGVDSTLKIQPAELGDSAVYLCASSLAKGGPRYFGPGTRLTVL.

This clonotype occurred a few times. V is TRBV5-1 and J is TRBJ2-2; the D is unclear. CDR1 and CDR2 from the germline V gene are SGHRS and YFSETQ. Trimming left V 4 bases short and J 11 bases short, with 12 bases between. The CDR3 totals 12 residues. In nucleotides, the CDR3 is TGCGCCAGCAGCCTGAACAAGTTTGAGCTGTTTTTT. Its protein product is CASSLNKFELFF.

This clonotype turned up a few times. This chain connects TRBV6-5 to TRBJ2-1; no definite D call. Trimming left V 4 bases short and J 5 bases short, with 15 bases between. In germline, CDR1 is MNHEY, CDR2 SVGAGI. CDR3 length: 15 residues. The DNA for the CDR3 is TGTGCCAGCAGTTTGGCTATTGGGGTCAACAATGAGCAGTTCTTC. Protein product: CASSLAIGVNNEQFF.